Listed below are T cell receptor beta chains from one sample, sequenced in a study of T cells in Graves' hyperthyroidism and ophthalmopathy. A single record per CDR3 protein comes from TCRdb applying MiXCR to the multiplex PCR reads. The data contain around 55,000 distinct CDR3 sequences, 48% of them singletons. The sample comprised blood. The receptors derive from a woman aged 50 to 60 with Graves' ophthalmopathy. The CDR3 runs from the conserved cysteine through the conserved F or W. The order of the fields is J gene, CDR3 length, V gene, D gene, clone size, CDR3 protein, CDR3 DNA. D genes are given only for firm matches. The size field is filled for only some rows; it gives once, few, many or a size class.

>TRBJ2-7|14|TRBV12-3/TRBV12-4|TRBD1|many
CASSLAGTGYLQYF
TGTGCCAGCAGTTTAGCCGGGACAGGTTACTTGCAGTACTTC
>TRBJ2-1|16|TRBV24-1|NA|many
CATSDTTQDRYNEQFF
TGTGCCACCAGTGATACCACACAGGACAGATACAATGAGCAGTTCTTC
>TRBJ2-3|13|TRBV6-5|NA|many
CASSSTPVDTQYF
TGTGCCAGCAGTTCGACTCCCGTCGATACGCAGTATTTT
>TRBJ2-2|14|TRBV9|NA|many
CASRRGANTGELFF
TGTGCCAGCAGGAGGGGCGCGAACACCGGGGAGCTGTTTTTT
>TRBJ2-5|16|TRBV6-1|TRBD1|many
CASSGRDRVVKETQYF
TGTGCCAGCAGTGGCCGGGACAGGGTCGTAAAAGAGACCCAGTACTTC
>TRBJ2-5|13|TRBV12-3/TRBV12-4|NA|many
CASRTTSQETQYF
TGTGCCAGCAGGACGACCAGTCAAGAGACCCAGTACTTC
>TRBJ2-7|15|TRBV15|NA|medium-sized
CATSRGQTSTYEQYF
TGTGCCACCAGCAGAGGCCAGACTAGTACCTACGAGCAGTACTTC
>TRBJ2-7|15|TRBV19|NA|NA
CASSREGDVTYEQYF
TGTGCCAGTAGTAGAGAGGGCGATGTTACCTACGAGCAGTACTTC
>TRBJ2-5|17|TRBV6-1|TRBD1|many
CASSVVGTGHFQETQYF
TGTGCCAGCAGTGTCGTCGGGACAGGGCATTTTCAAGAGACCCAGTACTTC
>TRBJ2-1|14|TRBV20-1|TRBD1|NA
CSARDRGNYNEQFF
TGCAGTGCTAGAGACAGGGGGAACTACAATGAGCAGTTCTTC
>TRBJ2-1|16|TRBV7-6|NA|NA
CASSERAALSYNEQFF
TGTGCCAGCAGCGAGCGGGCGGCGCTCTCCTACAATGAGCAGTTCTTC
>TRBJ2-3|22|TRBV10-3|NA|NA
CAHPEDSSFYICSARSTDTQYF
NA
>TRBJ2-1|13|TRBV14|NA|NA
CASSQVSSGEQFF
TGTGCCAGCAGCCAAGTATCCTCGGGTGAGCAGTTCTTC
>TRBJ2-5|12|TRBV20-1|NA|many
CSAIPQEETQYF
TGCAGTGCTATACCCCAGGAAGAGACCCAGTACTTC
>TRBJ1-4|14|TRBV24-1|NA|NA
CATWCVRRDEKLFF
TGTGCCACGTGGTGTGTTCGGAGGGATGAAAAACTGTTTTTT
>TRBJ1-5|13|TRBV10-2|NA|NA
CASSPGTNQLQHF
TGCGCCAGCAGCCCCGGGACTAATCAGCTCCAGCATTTT
>TRBJ1-6|16|TRBV6-5|TRBD1|NA
CASSYEGQGRGSPLHF
TGTGCCAGCAGTTACGAGGGACAGGGGAGAGGGTCACCCCTCCACTTT
>TRBJ2-1|13|TRBV7-3|TRBD2|NA
CASSPGSGGWAFF
TGTGCCAGCAGCCCGGGGAGCGGGGGCTGGGCGTTCTTC
>TRBJ2-1|12|TRBV30|TRBD2|NA
CAWSPRGLAQFF
TGTGCCTGGAGTCCCCGAGGACTAGCCCAGTTCTTC
>TRBJ1-1|14|TRBV20-1|TRBD1|NA
CGAKTTGGNTEASF
TGCGGTGCGAAAACGACAGGGGGGAACACTGAAGCTTCCTTT
>TRBJ1-4|13|TRBV2|NA|NA
CASSHDYNEKLFF
TGTGCCAGCAGTCATGACTACAATGAGAAACTGTTTTTT
>TRBJ2-7|16|TRBV4-1|TRBD1|once
CASSQDGQGRVYEQYF
TGCGCCAGCAGCCAAGACGGACAGGGGAGGGTCTACGAGCAGTACTTC
>TRBJ2-1|18|TRBV4-1|NA|few
CASSQDGLARSSYNEQFF
TGCGCCAGCAGCCAAGATGGGCTAGCGAGGAGCTCCTACAATGAGCAGTTCTTC
>TRBJ2-2|16|TRBV5-1|NA|many
CASSLEHGRNTGELFF
TGCGCCAGCAGCTTGGAGCACGGGAGGAACACCGGGGAGCTGTTTTTT
>TRBJ2-7|16|TRBV7-2|TRBD2|NA
CASSLGTSGLSYEQHF
TGTGCCAGCAGCTTAGGGACTAGCGGGTTAAGTTATGAGCAGCACTTC
>TRBJ1-6|15|TRBV7-9|TRBD1|NA
CASSTPGQGKSPLHF
TGTGCCAGCAGCACACCGGGACAGGGTAAATCACCCCTCCACTTT
>TRBJ1-5|14|TRBV12-3/TRBV12-4|TRBD1|many
CASSPDRGMKPQHF
TGTGCCAGCAGTCCGGACAGGGGGATGAAGCCCCAGCATTTT
>TRBJ1-5|14|TRBV11-2|NA|many
CASSLDLSNQPQHF
TGTGCCAGCAGCTTAGACCTAAGCAATCAGCCCCAGCATTTT
>TRBJ2-1|14|TRBV20-1|NA|NA
CSASTVSLENEQFF
TGCAGTGCTAGTACGGTTTCCCTCGAGAATGAGCAGTTCTTC
>TRBJ2-5|14|TRBV7-8|TRBD1|NA
CASSEGQVQETQYF
TGTGCCAGCAGCGAAGGACAGGTACAAGAGACCCAGTACTTC
>TRBJ1-4|12|TRBV28|NA|many
CASRGLGGVLFF
TGTGCCAGCAGAGGACTTGGGGGAGTTCTGTTTTTT